This is a list of T cell receptor beta chains from one sample in a study of spatial heterogeneity in lung cancer. TCRdb reprocessed the 5' RACE reads with MiXCR, giving one entry per CDR3 protein. The sample lists fewer than 100,000 distinct CDR3 sequences; approximately 20% were seen once. This specimen consisted of PBMCs, obtained at follow-up. These receptors were collected from a male donor with early-stage non-small cell lung cancer. Each CDR3 is given with its conserved first and last residue. The D gene is left open where the match is weak. Size is stated for part of the rows, as once, few or many counts, or as a class when the clone is expanded.

clone_size cdr3_length d_call j_call v_call cdr3_aa cdr3_nt
. 15 . TRBJ2-2 TRBV12-3/TRBV12-4 CASSLVWQNTGELFF TGTGCCAGCAGTTTAGTATGGCAGAACACCGGGGAGCTGTTTTTT
few 12 . TRBJ2-7 TRBV6-6 CASSVWGDEQYF TGTGCCAGCAGCGTCTGGGGGGACGAGCAGTACTTC
. 11 . TRBJ2-1 TRBV25-1 CASSGEGEQFF TGTGCCAGCAGTGGAGAGGGTGAGCAGTTCTTC
. 14 . TRBJ1-5 TRBV12-3/TRBV12-4 CASSLHSGNQPQHF TGTGCCAGCAGTTTACATTCGGGGAATCAGCCCCAGCATTTT
few 14 . TRBJ2-1 TRBV5-1 CASSPGNSYNEQFF TGCGCCAGCAGCCCGGGCAACTCCTACAATGAGCAGTTCTTC
many 13 . TRBJ1-5 TRBV2 CASSGGGNQPQHF TGTGCCAGCAGTGGGGGGGGCAATCAGCCCCAGCATTTT
. 12 . TRBJ2-1 TRBV2 CASSEGYNEQFF TGTGCCAGCAGTGAAGGCTACAATGAGCAGTTCTTC
few 11 . TRBJ1-1 TRBV12-3/TRBV12-4 CASSLKGLTFF TGTGCCAGCAGTTTAAAGGGACTCACTTTCTTT
few 13 . TRBJ1-2 TRBV18 CASPVNRVYGYTF TGTGCCAGCCCGGTAAATCGGGTGTATGGCTACACCTTC
. 12 . TRBJ2-1 TRBV3-1 CASSPPLGEQFF TGTGCCAGCAGCCCCCCGTTGGGTGAGCAGTTCTTC
few 16 TRBD2 TRBJ2-7 TRBV10-3 CAISESASGSSYEQYF TGTGCCATCAGTGAGTCTGCCAGCGGGAGCTCCTACGAGCAGTACTTC